One sample yielded the 14 T cell receptor beta chains listed below, sequenced in a study of STAT5B mutations in CD4+ large granular lymphocyte leukemia. The assay was immunoSEQ multiplex PCR, and TCRdb's table has in-frame clones only and misses some. Of some 21,000 clones listed, roughly three quarters are singletons. What was sequenced was CD4+ T cells from blood buffy coats. Receptor source: a human donor in good health.

The chain is built from TRBV19 and TRBJ1-2; 7 bases are a match to TRBD1. Trimming at V came to 4 bases and at J to 2 bases, leaving 7 bases not matched to a gene. Germline assignment: CDR1 LNHDA and CDR2 SQIVND (reference sequence). CDR3 length: 15 residues. Here the CDR3 DNA reads TGTGCCAGTAGTAAGGGGGACAGCGAGAACTATGGCTACACCTTC. It yields the protein CASSKGDSENYGYTF.

J is TRBJ2-7 and V is TRBV10-1; 9 nucleotides match TRBD1. With 4 bases clipped from V and 3 bases from J, the junction kept 10 bases outside the gene matches. The CDR3 runs 16 residues. Germline CDR1 and CDR2: WNHNN and SYGVQD (reference sequence). The CDR3 sequence: CASSGNTGTGFYEQYF. CDR3 coding DNA: TGCGCCAGCAGTGGGAACACCGGGACAGGGTTCTACGAGCAGTACTTC.

The chain links TRBV5-5 to TRBJ1-5; 9 positions match TRBD1. With V trimmed by 0 bases and J by 5 bases, 3 bases remained unmatched. CDR1 and CDR2 from the germline V gene are SGHKS and YYEKEE (reference sequence). The CDR3 sequence is 15 residues long. In nucleotides, the CDR3 is TGTGCCAGCAGCTTGGTGGGACAGGGAGATCAGCCCCAGCATTTT. Amino acids: CASSLVGQGDQPQHF.

The chain has TRBV13 and TRBJ1-2; D unclear. Germline V lookup: CDR1 PRHDT, CDR2 FYEKMQ (reference sequence). With 5 bases removed from V and 6 bases from J, the gap between germline ends came to 10 bases. This CDR3 comprises 12 residues. CDR3 sequence: CASSRRVDGYTF. CDR3 DNA: TGTGCCAGCAGCCGAAGGGTCGATGGCTACACCTTC. Complete variable domain (other parts from reference TRBV13 and TRBJ1-2): AAGVIQSPRHLIKEKRETATLKCYPIPRHDTVYWYQQGPGQDPQFLISFYEKMQSDKGSIPDRFSAQQFSDYHSELNMSSLELGDSALYFCASSRRVDGYTFGSGTRLTVV.

This clone was recorded a few times. The chain employs TRBV6-5 and TRBJ1-1, with D perhaps TRBD1 (6 bases). The CDR3 has 13 amino acids. Germline values: CDR1 MNHEY, CDR2 SVGAGI. V shed 6 bases and J shed 6 bases, with 14 bases lying between them. CDR3 DNA sequence: TGTGCCAGCAGAGGCGGACAGTTACCTGAAGCTTTCTTT. This gives the protein CASRGGQLPEAFF.

CDR3 sequence reads: CASSFGGTYEQYF. CDR3 nucleotides: TGTGCCAGCAGCTTTGGGGGCACTTACGAGCAGTACTTC. The chain uses TRBV5-6 and TRBJ2-7; maybe TRBD1 (6 bases). This CDR3 contains 13 residues. Trimming cost V 2 bases and J 4 bases, with 10 bases left between them. Germline CDR1 and CDR2: SGHDT and YYEEEE.

This clone was picked up one time. The rearrangement joins TRBV7-2 to TRBJ2-1, with TRBD2 as a possible D gene (7 bases). CDR3 length: 15 amino acids. The V end was cut by 1 base, the J end by 8 bases, with 15 bases between. The germline V gene encodes CDR1 SGHTA and CDR2 FQGNSA. The CDR3 nucleotides read TGTGCCAGCAGCTTAGTGGGGGGGCAAGGGGATGAGCAGTTCTTC. Protein sequence: CASSLVGGQGDEQFF.

The chain uses TRBV28 and TRBJ1-5, with 8 bases aligning to TRBD1. V was pared by 4 bases and J by 3 bases, with 8 bases of the junction left unmatched. This CDR3 contains 16 residues. Germline V gene sequence: CDR1 MDHEN, CDR2 SYDVKM. The CDR3 reads CASSSLTGAINQPQHF. CDR3 nucleotide sequence: TGTGCCAGCAGTTCGCTGACAGGGGCTATCAATCAGCCCCAGCATTTT.

This chain links TRBV29-1 with TRBJ2-3, with no clear D. Germline V gene data show CDR1 as SQVTM and CDR2 as ANQGSEA. V was pared by 3 bases and J by 2 bases, with 12 bases between. This CDR3 contains 14 residues. CDR3 sequence: CSVDGLGTTDTQYF. For the CDR3, the DNA is TGCAGCGTTGACGGTCTGGGTACCACAGATACGCAGTATTTT.

This clone was detected a few times. As DNA, the CDR3 is TGTGCCAGCAGCTTAGCAGGGAACAATGAAAAACTGTTTTTT. It translates to CASSLAGNNEKLFF. The J gene is TRBJ1-4, the V gene TRBV7-2; D gene ambiguous. The V gene lost 0 bases and the J gene lost 5 bases, with 7 bases spanning the gap. Germline CDR1 reads SGHTA; CDR2 reads FQGNSA. The CDR3 loop spans 14 amino acids.

The gene calls are TRBV5-4 and TRBJ2-5; D perhaps matches TRBD2 (5 bases). The J call may not be correct, given that the DNA end is closer to TRBJ2-7. Germline V gives CDR1 SGHNT, CDR2 YYREEE (reference sequence). The CDR3 length is 15 residues. The CDR3 protein is CASSLPVASHYEQYF. In DNA form, the CDR3 reads TGTGCCAGCAGCTTGCCCGTAGCGAGTCACTACGAGCAGTACTTC.

This sequence joins TRBV18 and TRBJ2-5; no firm D call. CDR1 and CDR2 from the germline V gene are KGHSH and LQKENI. V dropped 0 bases and J dropped 3 bases, with 17 bases sitting between them. CDR3 length: 17 residues. The chain's CDR3 is CASSPPIGSDTEETQYF. The CDR3 region has the DNA TGTGCCAGCTCACCACCGATAGGCAGCGACACCGAAGAGACCCAGTACTTC. Filled out from reference TRBV18 and TRBJ2-5, the complete variable domain reads NAGVMQNPRHLVRRRGQEARLRCSPMKGHSHVYWYRQLPEEGLKFMVYLQKENIIDESGMPKERFSAEFPKEGPSILRIQQVVRGDSAAYFCASSPPIGSDTEETQYFGPGTRLLVL.

This clone was recorded once. V is TRBV11-3 and J is TRBJ2-5; D possibly corresponds to TRBD2 (5 bases). V was shortened by 5 bases and J by 5 bases, with 15 bases between the two germline ends. CDR3 size: 14 residues. From germline, CDR1 is SGHNT and CDR2 YENEEA. The CDR3, as DNA: TGTGCCAGCAGCCCAGTGCGGGCCCGGGAGACCCAGTACTTC. The encoded protein is CASSPVRARETQYF.

This sequence joins TRBV5-1 and TRBJ2-3; 10 bases fit TRBD1. The CDR3 length is 14 residues. V was clipped by 6 bases and J by 4 bases; unmatched bases: 5. Germline CDR1 reads SGHRS; CDR2 reads YFSETQ. The CDR3 reads CASIRDRGPDTQYF. CDR3 nucleotides: TGCGCCAGCATCAGGGACAGGGGCCCAGATACGCAGTATTTT.